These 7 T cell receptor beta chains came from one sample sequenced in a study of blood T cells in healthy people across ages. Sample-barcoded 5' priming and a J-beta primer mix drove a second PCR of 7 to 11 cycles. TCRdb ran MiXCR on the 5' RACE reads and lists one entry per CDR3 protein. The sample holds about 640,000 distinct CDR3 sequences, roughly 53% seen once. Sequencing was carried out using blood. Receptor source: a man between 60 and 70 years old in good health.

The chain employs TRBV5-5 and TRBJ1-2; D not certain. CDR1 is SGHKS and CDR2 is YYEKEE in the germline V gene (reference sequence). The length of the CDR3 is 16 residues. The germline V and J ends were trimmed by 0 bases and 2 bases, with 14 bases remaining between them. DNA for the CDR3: TGTGCCAGCAGCTTGGGAGGGATCTTAAGAAACTATGGCTACACCTTC. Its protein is CASSLGGILRNYGYTF.

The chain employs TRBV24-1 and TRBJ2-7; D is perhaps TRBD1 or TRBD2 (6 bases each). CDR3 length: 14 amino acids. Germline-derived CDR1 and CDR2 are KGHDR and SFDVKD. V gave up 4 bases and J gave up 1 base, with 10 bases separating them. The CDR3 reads CATSEGGPSYEQYF. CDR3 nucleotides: TGTGCCACCAGTGAAGGGGGGCCTTCCTACGAGCAGTACTTC.

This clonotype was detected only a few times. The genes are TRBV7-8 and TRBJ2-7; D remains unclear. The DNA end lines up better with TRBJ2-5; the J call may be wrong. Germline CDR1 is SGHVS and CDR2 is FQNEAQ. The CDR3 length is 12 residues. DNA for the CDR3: TGTGCCAGCAGCCGGCCCCCTGGGACCCAGTACTTC. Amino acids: CASSRPPGTQYF.

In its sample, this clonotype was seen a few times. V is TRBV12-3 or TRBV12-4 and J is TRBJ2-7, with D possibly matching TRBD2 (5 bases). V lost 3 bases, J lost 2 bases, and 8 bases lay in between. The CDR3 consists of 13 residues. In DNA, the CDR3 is TGTGCCAGCAGTTTCGGGGTGGCCTACGAGCAGTACTTC. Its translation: CASSFGVAYEQYF.

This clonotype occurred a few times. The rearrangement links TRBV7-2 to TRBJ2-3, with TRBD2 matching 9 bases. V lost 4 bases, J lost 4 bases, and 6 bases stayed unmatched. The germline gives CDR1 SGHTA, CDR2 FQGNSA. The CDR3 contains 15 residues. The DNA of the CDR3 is TGTGCCAGCAGCTCAAGCGGGGGGCGCGCAGATACGCAGTATTTT. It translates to CASSSSGGRADTQYF.

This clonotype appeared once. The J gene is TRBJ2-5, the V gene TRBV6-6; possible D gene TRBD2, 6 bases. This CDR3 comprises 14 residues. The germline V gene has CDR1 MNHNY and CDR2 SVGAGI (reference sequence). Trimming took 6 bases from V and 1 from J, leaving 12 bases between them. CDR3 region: CASRLLGGQETQYF. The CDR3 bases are TGTGCCAGCAGACTCCTGGGGGGCCAAGAGACCCAGTACTTC.

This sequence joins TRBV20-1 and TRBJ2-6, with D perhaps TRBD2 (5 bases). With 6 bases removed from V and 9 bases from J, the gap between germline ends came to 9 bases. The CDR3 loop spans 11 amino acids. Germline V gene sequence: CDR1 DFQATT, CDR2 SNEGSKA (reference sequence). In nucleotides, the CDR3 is TGCAGTGCCCAGCGGAGCAACGTCCTGACTTTC. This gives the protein CSAQRSNVLTF.